The following is a T cell receptor beta chain sequence with its context. Its binding antigen is unknown. A single base separates this from a much larger clone, so it may be a read error. Compared with germline, V lacks 5 bases and J lacks 4 bases; bases without a gene match: 10. CDR1 and CDR2, looked up from the germline V gene (reference sequence), are SEHNR and FQNEAQ. Spanning cysteine to phenylalanine, the CDR3 consists of 15 amino acids. Left in the record is the CDR3 DNA by itself, 45 bases read in frame from the first base. TCRdb lists the instrument as Illumina MiSeq. The peripheral T cell repertoire was profiled for human TCRbeta genes. The original pipeline was this. To account for variability over time, differences in clonotype abundance were tested using beta-binomial modelling. Expanded clonotypes were checked against the ImmuneCODE reference database of SARS-CoV-2-associated TCRs and mapped to regions of the viral genome. Additional analyses of the repertoire looked at TRBV gene usage, CDR3 length, CDR3 amino acid overlap between time points, clonotype abundance distributions and Jaccard similarity. TCRdb reran the public reads through fastp at Q25 and MiXCR, keeping productive beta chains. Rows are unified per CDR3 protein, each entry keeping the most common DNA and genes. These V and J calls derive from TCRdb rather than the authors' analysis. For this sample the table gives approximately 250,000 distinct CDR3 sequences, of which 25% to 30% were detected only once. Roughly 7% of the sample belongs to the ten largest clones.

The source of the sample is a study of kidney transplant recipient with SARS-CoV-2 infection (dated by TCRdb to 2020 to 2023). Per the publication, the time point label means: pre-pandemic baseline sample and day 111 after first positive SARS-CoV-2 test. The chain joins TRBV7-9 to TRBJ1-2; 7 bases in the middle match TRBD1. The sequence came from a male patient aged 25-45 years who had COVID-19 and was a kidney transplant recipient. After a transplant, the donor of the graft may account for some T cells. This specimen consisted of a blood sample, obtained at baseline and on day 111 from a kidney transplant recipient. The CDR3 protein: CASSQRDSALYGYTF. The DNA reads as follows: TGTGCCAGCAGCCAGCGGGACAGCGCACTCTATGGCTACACCTTC.